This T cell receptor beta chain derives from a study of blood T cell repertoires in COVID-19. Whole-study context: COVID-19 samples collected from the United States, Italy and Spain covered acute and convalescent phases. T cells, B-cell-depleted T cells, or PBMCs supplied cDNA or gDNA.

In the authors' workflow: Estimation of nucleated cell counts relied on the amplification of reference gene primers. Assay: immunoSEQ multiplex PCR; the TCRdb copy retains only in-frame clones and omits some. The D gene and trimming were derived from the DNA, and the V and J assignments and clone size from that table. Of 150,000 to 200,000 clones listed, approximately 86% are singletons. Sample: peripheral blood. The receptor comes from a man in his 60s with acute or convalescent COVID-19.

CDR3 coding DNA: TGTGCCATCAGTGGAACGGGGCGGGGCAGCACCCTCCACTTT. As protein: CAISGTGRGSTLHF. This chain joins TRBV10-3 and TRBJ1-6; possible D gene TRBD1, 5 bases. This CDR3 has 14 residues. The germline CDR1 and CDR2 sequences are ENHRY and SYGVKD. Trimming removed 4 bases at V and 14 bases at J, with 18 bases between.